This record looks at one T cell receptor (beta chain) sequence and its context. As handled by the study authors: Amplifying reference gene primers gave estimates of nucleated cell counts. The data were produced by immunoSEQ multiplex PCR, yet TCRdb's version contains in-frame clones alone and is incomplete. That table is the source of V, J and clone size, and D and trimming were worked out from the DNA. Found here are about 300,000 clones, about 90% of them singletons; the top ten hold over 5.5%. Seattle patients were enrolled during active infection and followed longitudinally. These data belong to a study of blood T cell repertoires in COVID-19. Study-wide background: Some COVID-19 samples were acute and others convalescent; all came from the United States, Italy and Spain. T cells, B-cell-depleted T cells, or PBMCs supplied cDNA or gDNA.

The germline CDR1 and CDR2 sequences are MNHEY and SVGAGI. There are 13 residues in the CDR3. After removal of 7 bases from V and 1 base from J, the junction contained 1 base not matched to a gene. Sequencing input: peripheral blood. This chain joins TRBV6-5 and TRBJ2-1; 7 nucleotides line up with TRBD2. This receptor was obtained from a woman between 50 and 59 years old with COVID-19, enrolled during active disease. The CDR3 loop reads CASKRGSYNEQFF. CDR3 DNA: TGTGCCAGCAAGCGGGGATCCTACAATGAGCAGTTCTTC.